Included here is one T cell receptor beta chain sequence, with context. Its antigen has not been determined. No base quality information exists; no much larger clone differs at one position. Graves' hyperthyroidism was defined as stable when no progression to ophthalmopathy occurred over 18 months of follow-up. The hyperthyroidism patients were between 18 and 65 years old and newly diagnosed, with a disease duration of less than 2 months. Exclusion was applied to patients with uncontrolled infections, other autoimmune diseases, pregnancy or lactation. Diagnoses relied on clinical symptoms, serum thyroxine and TRAb, thyroid ultrasound and orbital computed tomography. Ficoll-Paque density gradient centrifugation was used to isolate PBMCs from 9.5 to 10 ml of fresh peripheral blood. Total RNA was extracted with Trizol reagent, and quality was checked on an Agilent 2100 Bioanalyzer. The data were obtained in a study of T cells in Graves' hyperthyroidism and ophthalmopathy (dated by TCRdb to between 2017 and 2020). For context, the study as a whole: Peripheral blood was sampled at the time of initial diagnosis, prior to any treatment. TCR V-J signatures able to tell the groups apart were searched for in a discovery cohort of 100 patients, of whom more than 40 had Graves' ophthalmopathy and 55 to 65 had stable Graves' hyperthyroidism. Prospective prediction of ophthalmopathy was tested in an independent validation cohort of about 19 hyperthyroidism patients and some 17 patients who later progressed to ophthalmopathy. The roughly 91 discovery patients were randomly divided into training and test sets at a 7:3 ratio. Thyroid tissue and blood T-cell repertoires from about six Graves' hyperthyroidism patients were also compared in the study. After sampling, hyperthyroidism patients received methimazole starting at 30 mg daily, and ophthalmopathy patients received high-dose intravenous methylprednisolone. The paper reports TCR Vbeta CDR3 sequencing of over 130 peripheral blood samples: 43 ophthalmopathy, 70 to 85 hyperthyroidism and around 17 progressor patients.

The TCR beta CDR3 regions were amplified from the RNA transcripts. The first round of RT-PCR for the TCR CDR3 was performed with the HTBI primer set and the Qiagen OneStep RT-PCR kit. Libraries were constructed in a second round of multiplex PCR, after which size selection and purification were performed. The libraries were sequenced on an Illumina HiSeq2000 using paired-end 100 bp reads. The published analysis was carried out like this. SOAPnuke was used to process the raw data, throwing out any read that contained adapters or uncalled bases, had a mean Phred below 15, or lacked an exact constant-primer or identifier match. High-quality paired reads were merged with COPE v1.2.5, and unique nucleotide sequences were defined as clonotypes. MiTCR v1.1 was used to align the clonotypes against IMGT TRBV, TRBD and TRBJ reference segments. Analysis was restricted to V-J combinations with a frequency above 0.0001, which covered 99.2% of repertoires. The TCS score was defined as the ratio of F50 (clonal expansion) to E x V (chaos), calculated using BLOSUM62-based TCRdist between CDR3 peptides within each V-J. Welch's t-statistics and random forest reduced around 520 V-J features to 13, which were used in a naive Bayes classifier (R e1071). Through fastp at Q25 and MiXCR, TCRdb rebuilt clones from the public reads, retaining in-frame beta chains. For every CDR3 protein sequence, its rows merge into one entry that carries the most common genes and DNA. These V and J calls rely on TCRdb rather than the paper's analysis. The sample table records roughly 400,000 distinct CDR3 sequences; around 25% of these occur just once. The ten largest clones add up to 73% of the sample.

Beyond this particular receptor, the publication reports: In cross-validation, a model built on a 13 V-J signature told ophthalmopathy apart from stable hyperthyroidism with less than 90% sensitivity and approximately 84% specificity, and in testing the same model reached 80%/75%. In validation, the model predicted progression to ophthalmopathy with around 71% sensitivity and less than 75% specificity, a median of 6.5 months before onset. No statistical method was used to fix the sample size in advance, and group allocation was not hidden from the investigators. Most expanded thyroid clonotypes (frequency above 0.001) were also detected in blood, a finding suggesting that blood repertoires may reflect thyroid immune responses.

Here V drops 0 bases and J drops 5 bases, and the junction holds 3 bases not matched to any gene. The CDR3 runs 16 residues from the cysteine to the phenylalanine. The sequence is cut down to CDR3 DNA, 48 bases in frame from base 1. CDR1 and CDR2 are read off the germline V gene (reference sequence) as SEHNR and FQNEAQ. The source is a man aged 50-60 years with Graves' hyperthyroidism. Sequencing was carried out using blood. Here the chain combines TRBV7-9 and TRBJ2-1; 11 central nucleotides agree with TRBD2. At the DNA level, the sequence is TGTGCCAGCAGCTTAGCACCTAGCGGGAGGAACAATGAGCAGTTCTTC. The translation is CASSLAPSGRNNEQFF.